These 26 T cell receptor beta chains were sequenced from one sample in a study of breast tumors, draining lymph nodes, adjacent tissues. Samples came from axillary lymph nodes draining the breast cancer. TCRdb reanalysed the multiplex PCR reads using MiXCR and keeps one entry per CDR3 protein. The sample holds 150,000 or so distinct CDR3 sequences, around a third seen once. Sequencing was performed on axillary lymph node tissue. The receptors were sampled from a female donor with breast cancer. Some clones in this sample may be carry-over from other donors' samples.

On this clonotype itself: No DNA is shown, since the ends of the CDR3 on it are uncertain; the CDR3 is the one TCRdb lists. J is TRBJ2-7 and V is TRBV10-3; the table's D call, TRBD1, was not checked against the DNA. Per germline, CDR1 ENHRY and CDR2 SYGVKD. Termini included, the CDR3 measures 24 amino acids. This CDR3 reads CAIPNQTALYFCATSDVPRAEQYF.

The chain links TRBV5-1 to TRBJ1-1; D remains ambiguous. The germline V and J ends were trimmed by 7 bases and 2 bases, with 12 bases remaining between them. This CDR3 is 13 amino acids long. The germline CDR1 and CDR2 sequences are SGHRS and YFSETQ. As DNA, the CDR3 is TGCGCCAGCGCCGCCCGGGAAAACACTGAAGCTTTCTTT. This gives the protein CASAARENTEAFF. Based on the CDR3 plus reference TRBV5-1 and TRBJ1-1, the full variable domain is KAGVTQTPRYLIKTRGQQVTLSCSPISGHRSVSWYQQTPGQGLQFLFEYFSETQRNKGNFPGRFSGRQFSNSRSEMNVSTLELGDSALYLCASAARENTEAFFGQGTRLTVV.

The chain carries TRBV20-1 and TRBJ1-6; D not resolved. Deletions cut 6 bases from V and 5 bases from J, with 14 bases between. Germline CDR1 reads DFQATT; CDR2 reads SNEGSKA (reference sequence). The CDR3 is 14 residues long. CDR3 nucleotide sequence: TGCAGTGCCCCAGTGGGCCTCAATAATTCACCCCTCCACTTT. It translates to CSAPVGLNNSPLHF.

V usage is TRBV7-8 and J usage is TRBJ2-3; tentative D call: TRBD2 (6 bases). The CDR3 is made up of 13 amino acids. Germline V gene lookup returns CDR1 SGHVS and CDR2 FQNEAQ. V was shortened by 7 bases and J by 2 bases, with 10 bases between the two germline ends. The CDR3 sequence: CASKWGDTDTQYF. CDR3 sequence (DNA): TGTGCCAGCAAGTGGGGGGACACAGATACGCAGTATTTT.

This clonotype was seen repeatedly, ten times or more. V is TRBV28 and J is TRBJ1-2; D is perhaps TRBD1 (6 bases). Trimming pared 5 bases from V and 5 bases from J, leaving 15 bases between. CDR3 length: 14 residues. Germline values: CDR1 MDHEN, CDR2 SYDVKM. CDR3 residues: CASSNPERGYGYTF. CDR3 coding DNA: TGTGCCAGCAGTAATCCTGAAAGGGGGTATGGCTACACCTTC.

This rearrangement joins TRBV15 to TRBJ2-2; 11 bases are shared with TRBD2. This CDR3 is 19 amino acids long. Germline V lookup: CDR1 LNHNV, CDR2 YYDKDF (reference sequence). J was trimmed by 2 bases and V by 2 bases; bases with no gene match: 10. The DNA for the CDR3 is TGTGCCACCAGCAGAACCCTAACCGGGACTAGCGGTAACACCGGGGAGCTGTTTTTT. Translating it yields CATSRTLTGTSGNTGELFF. Supplemented by reference TRBV15 and TRBJ2-2, the full variable domain reads DAMVIQNPRYQVTQFGKPVTLSCSQTLNHNVMYWYQQKSSQAPKLLFHYYDKDFNNEADTPDNFQSRRPNTSFCFLDIRSPGLGDTAMYLCATSRTLTGTSGNTGELFFGEGSRLTVL.

In the case of this clonotype: At one end, the junction sequence differs from germline, possibly due to a read error. For the CDR3, the DNA is TGTGCCGGCAGTTTGGGGGGGGCGGGAGGAAACACCATATATTTT. Amino acid sequence: CAGSLGGAGGNTIYF. The V and J genes are TRBV12-3 or TRBV12-4 and TRBJ1-3, with D tentatively TRBD1 (6 bases). CDR3 size: 15 residues.

V usage is TRBV28 and J usage is TRBJ2-1; 8 bases line up with TRBD1. With V trimmed by 3 bases and J by 8 bases, 9 bases remained unmatched. Germline V gene data show CDR1 as MDHEN and CDR2 as SYDVKM. CDR3 length equals 15 residues. The CDR3 spells CASSFQGAIRYEQFF. CDR3 DNA: TGTGCCAGCAGTTTTCAGGGGGCTATAAGGTATGAGCAGTTCTTC. Drawing the rest from reference TRBV28 and TRBJ2-1, the complete variable domain is DVKVTQSSRYLVKRTGEKVFLECVQDMDHENMFWYRQDPGLGLRLIYFSYDVKMKEKGDIPEGYSVSREKKERFSLILESASTNQTSMYLCASSFQGAIRYEQFFGPGTRLTVL.

This clonotype was counted many times. The V call is TRBV6-2 or TRBV6-3, the J call TRBJ1-4, with D unresolved. Germline V lookup: CDR1 MNHEY, CDR2 SVGEGT. CDR3 length equals 14 residues. V lost 5 bases, J lost 5 bases, and 12 bases lay in between. DNA for the CDR3: TGTGCCAGCAGTCATCGTCGGGGAAATGAAAAACTGTTTTTT. It specifies CASSHRRGNEKLFF.

This clonotype was seen ten or more times. This sequence joins TRBV18 and TRBJ2-1; 7 positions agree with TRBD2. The CDR3 is 14 amino acids. V trimming: 3 bases; J trimming: 4 bases; junction bases outside the gene matches: 3. The germline CDR1 and CDR2 sequences are KGHSH and LQKENI. Here the CDR3 DNA reads TGTGCCAGCTCACCCGCGGGGGTTTACAATGAGCAGTTCTTC. This sequence encodes CASSPAGVYNEQFF.

This clonotype was recorded at least ten times. The chain uses TRBV24-1 and TRBJ1-2, with 9 bases aligning to TRBD1. The CDR3 has 14 amino acids. V was clipped by 5 bases and J by 7 bases; unmatched bases: 7. Germline V gene sequence: CDR1 KGHDR, CDR2 SFDVKD. CDR3 sequence: CATSARDRVVGYTF. The CDR3 DNA reads TGTGCCACCAGTGCCCGGGACAGGGTAGTTGGCTACACCTTC.

V usage is TRBV4-2 and J usage is TRBJ2-7, with a tentative D call TRBD2 (5 bases). Germline assignment: CDR1 LGHNA and CDR2 YNFKEQ. The CDR3 is 13 amino acids. V gave up 2 bases and J gave up 5 bases, with 10 bases separating them. The CDR3 here is CASSQRGYDEQYF. The CDR3 nucleotides are TGTGCCAGCAGCCAACGAGGGTATGACGAGCAGTACTTC.

This clonotype was counted a single time. J is TRBJ2-3 and V is TRBV29-1; maybe TRBD1 (6 bases). This CDR3 spans 17 amino acids. Germline V gives CDR1 SQVTM, CDR2 ANQGSEA. CDR3: CQLTQASGQTSTDTQYF. For the CDR3, the DNA is TGCCAGCTCACCCAGGCCTCGGGACAAACTAGCACAGATACGCAGTATTTT.

This clonotype was counted ten times or more. V gene TRBV28 combines with J gene TRBJ2-1, with D unresolved. The CDR3 consists of 13 residues. Between the trimmed V and J ends, which lost 7 bases and 5 bases, there was a span of 12 bases. Per the germline V gene, CDR1 is MDHEN and CDR2 is SYDVKM. CDR3: CASINGGNNEQFF. The CDR3 DNA reads TGTGCCAGCATCAATGGCGGAAACAATGAGCAGTTCTTC.

This clonotype came up many times. The CDR3 region has the DNA TGTGCCAGCAGCCCCAATATGGGGGGAGAAGGAGAGCAGTTCTTC. Protein sequence: CASSPNMGGEGEQFF. The chain uses TRBV12-3 or TRBV12-4 and TRBJ2-1; perhaps TRBD2 as D (6 bases). The CDR3 runs to 15 residues. Trimming left V 6 bases short and J 10 bases short, with 22 bases between.

Regarding this clonotype: The DNA is omitted, as the CDR3 cannot be located on it reliably, and the CDR3 follows TCRdb's listing. The chain employs TRBV7-9 and TRBJ2-2; TRBD2, as called in the table, went unchecked against the DNA. The CDR3 adds up to 20 amino acids, both ends counted. Germline CDR1 is SEHNR and CDR2 is FQNEAQ (reference sequence). CDR3 in amino acids: CASSPNKGNEQFFGPGELFF.

To note about this clonotype: This is likely a read error, given that the CDR3 carries no conserved phenylalanine or tryptophan at its end. It is unclear where the CDR3 begins or ends on the DNA, so no DNA is shown, and the CDR3 is as TCRdb lists it. The CDR3 region is CSAKGQGAIT. The genes are TRBV20-1 and TRBJ1-3; whether TRBD1, the table's D call, matches the DNA was not checked. Ends included, the CDR3 has 10 residues. Germline V lookup: CDR1 DFQATT, CDR2 SNEGSKA (reference sequence).

This clonotype was recorded only once. This chain links TRBV7-3 with TRBJ1-4, with D possibly being TRBD1 (5 bases). The CDR3 length is 15 residues. V lost 5 bases, J lost 5 bases, and 15 bases lay in between. Germline V lookup: CDR1 SGHTA, CDR2 FQGTGA. The CDR3 region is CASSPRGSYNEKLFF. The CDR3 DNA follows: TGTGCCAGCAGCCCTCGGGGCTCCTACAATGAAAAACTGTTTTTT. Filled out from reference TRBV7-3 and TRBJ1-4, the complete variable domain reads GAGVSQTPSNKVTEKGKYVELRCDPISGHTALYWYRQSLGQGPEFLIYFQGTGAADDSGLPNDRFFAVRPEGSVSTLKIQRTERGDSAVYLCASSPRGSYNEKLFFGSGTQLSVL.

There are a few counts of this clonotype. The V and J genes are TRBV27 and TRBJ2-1, with TRBD1 matching 10 bases. The CDR3 loop spans 17 amino acids. CDR1 MNHEY and CDR2 SMNVEV come from the germline V gene (reference sequence). J lost 0 bases, V lost 3 bases, and 5 bases had no gene match. The CDR3 spells CASSFRQGAGSYNEQFF. The CDR3 coding sequence is TGTGCCAGCAGTTTCCGACAGGGGGCAGGCTCCTACAATGAGCAGTTCTTC.

The V call is TRBV29-1, the J call TRBJ2-2, with 12 bases fitting TRBD2. V shed 3 bases and J 4 bases; nucleotides not matched to a gene: 3. This CDR3 region has 15 residues. Germline V gene sequence: CDR1 SQVTM, CDR2 ANQGSEA. The DNA of the CDR3 is TGCAGCGTTGAGGCGACTAGCGGGAGCACCGGGGAGCTGTTTTTT. This gives the protein CSVEATSGSTGELFF.

J is TRBJ2-3 and V is TRBV2, with D perhaps given as TRBD1 or TRBD2 (6 bases each). This CDR3 spans 13 amino acids. In germline, CDR1 is SNHLY, CDR2 FYNNEI. The ends were cut back, 6 bases at V and 5 bases at J, with 12 bases in the middle. The CDR3 bases are TGTGCCAGCAGCGAGGGGGGCGGAGATACGCAGTATTTT. It translates to CASSEGGGDTQYF.

The V gene is TRBV30, the J gene TRBJ1-3; no definite D call. Germline V gene data show CDR1 as GTSNPN and CDR2 as SVGIG (reference sequence). CDR3 length: 14 amino acids. The V end was cut by 2 bases, the J end by 4 bases, with 12 bases between. As DNA, the CDR3 is TGTGCCTGGAGTATGGGATCTGGCGGAAACACCATATATTTT. It yields the protein CAWSMGSGGNTIYF.

At least ten counts were recorded for this clonotype. The gene calls are TRBV24-1 and TRBJ1-5, with 9 bases that match TRBD1. From germline, CDR1 is KGHDR and CDR2 SFDVKD. V was clipped by 3 bases and J by 6 bases; unmatched bases: 8. The CDR3 has 16 amino acids. The chain's CDR3 is CATSDAGTGYVQPQHF. The CDR3 DNA reads as TGTGCCACCAGTGATGCCGGGACAGGGTATGTTCAGCCCCAGCATTTT.

Many counts were recorded for this clonotype. This sequence joins TRBV19 and TRBJ1-3; TRBD1 agrees at 8 bases. With V trimmed by 7 bases and J by 0 bases, 5 bases remained unmatched. Looked up from germline, CDR1 is LNHDA and CDR2 is SQIVND (reference sequence). This CDR3 spans 15 amino acids. CDR3 amino acids: CASTLTGGSGNTIYF. Written as DNA, the CDR3 is TGTGCCAGTACTCTCACAGGGGGCTCTGGAAACACCATATATTTT. Using reference TRBV19 and TRBJ1-3 for the parts outside the CDR3, the full variable domain is DGGITQSPKYLFRKEGQNVTLSCEQNLNHDAMYWYRQDPGQGLRLIYYSQIVNDFQKGDIAEGYSVSREKKESFPLTVTSAQKNPTAFYLCASTLTGGSGNTIYFGEGSWLTVV.

Points on this clonotype: A read error may account for a junction end that differs from germline. This sequence joins TRBV2 and TRBJ1-4, with D possibly matching TRBD1 (5 bases). The CDR3 length is 12 residues. CDR1 and CDR2 (germline): SNHLY, FYNNEI. In DNA, the CDR3 is TGTGCCTGCATTCTTCAGGGTGAAAAACTGGTTTTT. As protein: CACILQGEKLVF.

This clonotype was counted at least ten times. The chain has TRBV29-1 and TRBJ2-1, with D unresolved. The CDR3 covers 12 residues. Germline CDR1 reads SQVTM; CDR2 reads ANQGSEA. The ends were cut back, 2 bases at V and 8 bases at J, with 10 bases in the middle. For the CDR3, the DNA is TGCAGCGTTGAAAATCCGGCAGATGAGCAGTTCTTC. It is translated as CSVENPADEQFF.